Listed below are T cell receptor beta chains from one sample, sequenced in a study of regulatory T cells in long-lasting Graves disease. Each CDR3 protein gets one entry after TCRdb re-called the multiplex PCR reads with MiXCR. The sample lists hundreds of thousands of distinct CDR3 sequences, about 20% occurring once. Sequenced here: peripheral blood mononuclear cells (PBMCs), sampled when the disease was refractory, from a patient treated with antithyroid drugs. These receptors all come from a female donor with Graves disease. CDR3s include the opening cysteine and the closing phenylalanine or tryptophan. The order of the fields is J gene, D gene, clone size, V gene, CDR3 DNA, CDR3 protein. The D gene is left open where the match is weak. Size values are once, few and many counts, or a class for expanded clones, and some rows have none.

TRBJ2-7 TRBD2 many TRBV11-2 TGTGCCAGCAGTCAAGGACTAGCCGCCTCCTACGAGCAGTACTTC CASSQGLAASYEQYF
TRBJ2-7 - - TRBV14 TGTGCCAGCAGCGACTCTCCAGCGGACGAGCAGTACTTC CASSDSPADEQYF
TRBJ2-7 TRBD1 - TRBV11-2 TGTGCCAGCAGCGCAAGGACAGGGCAAAGCTCCTACGAGCAGTACTTC CASSARTGQSSYEQYF
TRBJ2-3 - - TRBV2 TGTGCCAGCAGCGGAGGCAGGGGCACAGATACGCAGTATTTT CASSGGRGTDTQYF
TRBJ1-2 - - TRBV6-8 TGTGCCAGCAGTTCGACGGCCTCCCCAAACTATGGCTACACCTTC CASSSTASPNYGYTF
TRBJ2-7 TRBD2 many TRBV6-1 TGTGCCAGCAGTGAGACTAGCGTGGGTCCCTACGAGCAGTACTTC CASSETSVGPYEQYF
TRBJ2-7 TRBD1 many TRBV27 TGTGCCAGCAGTAACCCGGGACAGGGGAGCTCCTACGAGCAGTACTTC CASSNPGQGSSYEQYF
TRBJ2-5 - few TRBV3-1 TGTGCCAGCAGCCAAGATAGCGTACAAGAGACCCAGTACTTC CASSQDSVQETQYF
TRBJ1-2 - many TRBV7-2 TGTGCCAGCAGCTTAGAGGGGGGCCCTTCCTATGGCTACACCTTC CASSLEGGPSYGYTF
TRBJ1-2 - many TRBV2 TGTGCCAGCAGTGAAGACAGTCCAAGGACCTTC CASSEDSPRTF
TRBJ1-2 - - TRBV6-5 TGTGCCAGCAGTTACGGGGTTGAGGTAACCTATGGCTACACCTTC CASSYGVEVTYGYTF
TRBJ2-7 - many TRBV6-1 TGTGCCAGCAGTCCGGGCGGAATGAGCTCCTACGAGCAGTACTTC CASSPGGMSSYEQYF
TRBJ2-7 TRBD1 - TRBV5-1 TGCGCCAGCAGTGATAGGGCAGGGGGCATGAACGAGCAGTACTTC CASSDRAGGMNEQYF
TRBJ1-5 - few TRBV24-1 TGTGCCACCAGTGAAAGTGGTAGGGTTAGCAATCAGCCCCAGCATTTT CATSESGRVSNQPQHF
TRBJ1-2 TRBD1 few TRBV5-1 TGCGCCAGCAGCCAACAGGGGTTCAATGGCTACACCTTC CASSQQGFNGYTF
TRBJ2-7 TRBD2 many TRBV6-2/TRBV6-3 TGTGCCAGCAGTTCTTCCGGGACTAGCGGGAGTTACCACGAGCAGTACTTC CASSSSGTSGSYHEQYF
TRBJ2-7 - many TRBV5-1 TGTGCCAGCAGTCTAGGACAAGAGCAGTACTTC CASSLGQEQYF
TRBJ2-7 TRBD2 many TRBV14 TGTGCCAGCAGCCACAGGTCTGTAGCGGGAGTCGAGCAGTACTTC CASSHRSVAGVEQYF
TRBJ1-5 TRBD1 - TRBV30 TGTGCCTGGAGGGAACACAGGGGGACGGGCAATCAGCCCCAGCATTTT CAWREHRGTGNQPQHF
TRBJ2-2 - many TRBV27 TGTGCCAGCAGTCAGAGACTTGACTACACCGGGGAGCTGTTTTTT CASSQRLDYTGELFF
TRBJ2-3 - - TRBV7-3 TGTGCCAGCAGCTTAATATCATCTGGGGCAGGGACCTCCACAGATACGCAGTATTTT CASSLISSGAGTSTDTQYF
TRBJ1-1 - many TRBV29-1 TGCAGCGTTGTACAGGGTTTTAACACTGAAGCTTTCTTT CSVVQGFNTEAFF
TRBJ2-7 - many TRBV27 TGTGCCAGCAGTAACCTCGGCTCCTACGAGCAGTACTTC CASSNLGSYEQYF
TRBJ1-5 - - TRBV28 TGTGCCAGCAGTTTAGAAGGGGCTAACAATCAGCCCCAGCATTTT CASSLEGANNQPQHF
TRBJ2-1 TRBD2 - TRBV6-2/TRBV6-3 TGTGCCAGCAACCCTAGCGGGAGACGGTTCAATGAGCAGTTCTTC CASNPSGRRFNEQFF
TRBJ2-4 - few TRBV3-1 TGTGCCAGCAGCCAAGAGGCTGAGTTAGGAGCCAAAAACATTCAGTACTTC CASSQEAELGAKNIQYF
TRBJ1-1 - - TRBV3-1 TGTGCCAGCAGCCAAGCCTGGGGGGAGAACACTGAAGCTTTCTTT CASSQAWGENTEAFF
TRBJ2-5 - many TRBV7-2 TGTGCCAGCAGCTTTACCAGGGGTCAAGAGACCCAGTACTTC CASSFTRGQETQYF
TRBJ2-2 TRBD2 - TRBV7-6 TGTGCCAGCAGCCCGCCCCTTAGCGGGAGTAGGGCCGGGGAGCTGTTTTTT CASSPPLSGSRAGELFF
TRBJ1-1 - many TRBV12-3/TRBV12-4 TGTGCCAGCAAGGACCTGGATGAAGCTTTCTTC CASKDLDEAFF
TRBJ2-3 - - TRBV6-9 TGTGCCAGCAGTTATCAGGGATTCTCCACAGATACGCAGTATTTT CASSYQGFSTDTQYF
TRBJ1-1 - few TRBV5-1 TGCGCCAGCAGCCCCCAATTGTTCACTGAAGCTTTCTTT CASSPQLFTEAFF
TRBJ2-7 - few TRBV5-1 TGCGCCAGCAGCTTGGAGTTAGCGGCCTCCTACGAGCAGTACTTC CASSLELAASYEQYF
TRBJ1-2 - - TRBV7-6 TGTGCCAGCAGCTTAGGAGATGGACCGACGAACTATGGCTACACCTTC CASSLGDGPTNYGYTF
TRBJ2-7 TRBD1 - TRBV10-2 TGCGCCAGCAGTCGGGACAGGGAGAGCGAGCAGTACTTC CASSRDRESEQYF
TRBJ1-2 - many TRBV18 TGTGCCAGCTCACCCGTCAATGGCTACACCTTC CASSPVNGYTF
TRBJ2-7 TRBD2 - TRBV6-1 TGTGCCAGCATCCCGGGAGGAGGTCCCGGCTACGAGCAGTACTTC CASIPGGGPGYEQYF
TRBJ1-2 - many TRBV20-1 TGCAGTGCTAGAAGGTCGAACTATGGCTACACCTTC CSARRSNYGYTF
TRBJ2-5 TRBD2 few TRBV27 TGTGCCAGCAGTTTACTCGGACTAGCGGGAGAGACCCAGTACTTC CASSLLGLAGETQYF
TRBJ1-1 TRBD1 - TRBV6-1 TGTGCCACCCAACCCGGGGGACAGTTGAACACTGAAGCTTTCTTT CATQPGGQLNTEAFF
TRBJ2-1 - - TRBV7-2 TGTGCCAGCAGCGTGATCGGGGGACAGGGGACTAGCGGAGGGCACAATGAGCAGTTCTTC CASSVIGGQGTSGGHNEQFF
TRBJ2-5 - many TRBV12-3/TRBV12-4 TGTGCCAGCAGTTCAACAGACGGACAAGAGACCCAGTACTTC CASSSTDGQETQYF
TRBJ2-1 TRBD1 - TRBV6-1 TGTGCCAGCAGCCTCCGGGACAGTACCTACAATGAGCAGTTCTTC CASSLRDSTYNEQFF
TRBJ2-5 - few TRBV12-3/TRBV12-4 TGTGCCAGCAGCCCAGGGTCGGGGCCAGAGACCCAGTACTTC CASSPGSGPETQYF
TRBJ2-1 - few TRBV4-1 TGCGCCAGCAGCCAATATCCCCCCCCAAGGAGTCAAAATGAGCAGTTCTTC CASSQYPPPRSQNEQFF
TRBJ1-2 - many TRBV5-8 TGTGCCAGCACGTTTACGGGGACTAACTATGGCTACACCTTC CASTFTGTNYGYTF
TRBJ2-7 TRBD2 many TRBV7-3 TGTGCCAGCAGCTTAACTGGGACTAGCGGGAGGGCCTCGTACGAGCAGTACTTC CASSLTGTSGRASYEQYF
TRBJ2-7 TRBD1 few TRBV30 TGTGCCTGGAACAGGGGAATGGCCGAGCAGTACTTC CAWNRGMAEQYF
TRBJ1-4 TRBD1 - TRBV12-3/TRBV12-4 TGCGCCAGCGGCGGCGCGGGACAGCCCAATGAAAAACTGTTTTTT CASGGAGQPNEKLFF
TRBJ2-4 - few TRBV28 TGTACCAGCACCCAGGGGAGGTGGCTAGCGGCCAAAAACATTCAGTACTTC CTSTQGRWLAAKNIQYF
TRBJ2-2 - few TRBV3-1 TGTGCCAGCAGCCAGCAGCCCCCCGGGGAGCTGTTTTTT CASSQQPPGELFF
TRBJ2-5 - - TRBV5-1 TGCGCCAGCAGCCCCTATGGAAGGGGGGAGACCCAGTACTTC CASSPYGRGETQYF
TRBJ1-5 - many TRBV6-1 TGTGCCAGCAGTGAAGGGCCGACAGTTGGCTATCAGCCCCAGCATTTT CASSEGPTVGYQPQHF